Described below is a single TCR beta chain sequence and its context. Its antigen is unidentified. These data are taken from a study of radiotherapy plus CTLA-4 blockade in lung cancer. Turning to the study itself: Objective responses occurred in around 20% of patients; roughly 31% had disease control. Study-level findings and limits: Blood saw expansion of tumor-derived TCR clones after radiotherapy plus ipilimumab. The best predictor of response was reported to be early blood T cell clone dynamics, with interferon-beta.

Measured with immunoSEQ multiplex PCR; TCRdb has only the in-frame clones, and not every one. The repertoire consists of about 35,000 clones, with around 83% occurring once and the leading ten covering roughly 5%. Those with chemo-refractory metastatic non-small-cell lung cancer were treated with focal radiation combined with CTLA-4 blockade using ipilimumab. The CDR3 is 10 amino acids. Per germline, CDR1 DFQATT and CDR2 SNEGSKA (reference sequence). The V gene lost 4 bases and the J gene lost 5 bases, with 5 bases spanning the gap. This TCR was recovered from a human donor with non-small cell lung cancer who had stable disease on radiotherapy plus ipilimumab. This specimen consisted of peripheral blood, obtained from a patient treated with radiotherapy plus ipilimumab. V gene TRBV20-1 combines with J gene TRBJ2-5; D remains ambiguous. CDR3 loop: CSATRETQYF. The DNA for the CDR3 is TGCAGTGCTACTCGGGAGACCCAGTACTTC.